Shown below are 21 T cell receptor beta chains from a single sample sequenced in a study of T cells in Graves' hyperthyroidism and ophthalmopathy. TCR beta CDR3 regions were amplified from RNA. First-round RT-PCR of the TCR CDR3 relied on the HTBI primer set. A single record per CDR3 protein comes from TCRdb applying MiXCR to the multiplex PCR reads. Among 450,000 to 500,000 distinct CDR3 sequences listed, about 20% were seen once. The sample comprised blood. The source is a woman in her 70s with Graves' ophthalmopathy.

The genes are TRBV7-8 and TRBJ1-3, with D unclear. Per germline, CDR1 SGHVS and CDR2 FQNEAQ. The CDR3 sequence is 16 residues long. The V end lost 3 bases, the J end lost 0 bases, and 12 bases lay between the germline ends. CDR3 in amino acids: CASSFGQTLSGNTIYF. CDR3 in DNA: TGTGCCAGCAGCTTTGGGCAGACCCTCTCTGGAAACACCATATATTTT.

This clonotype was observed many times. The J gene is TRBJ2-7, the V gene TRBV7-2; TRBD2 is a possible D gene (6 bases). The CDR3 consists of 14 residues. V lost 5 bases and J lost 3, with 14 bases in between. CDR1 is SGHTA, CDR2 FQGNSA, per germline. CDR3 sequence reads: CASSPAGRDYEQYF. For the CDR3, the DNA is TGTGCCAGCAGCCCGGCGGGGCGGGACTACGAGCAGTACTTC.

The rearrangement joins TRBV7-9 to TRBJ2-7, with 9 bases aligning to TRBD1. V lost 4 bases to trimming and J lost 4 bases; unmatched junction nucleotides: 8. The CDR3 sequence is 15 residues long. Germline CDR1 and CDR2: SEHNR and FQNEAQ (reference sequence). The CDR3 DNA follows: TGTGCCAGCAGCTCTGCCCTTGACAGGGGGTACGAGCAGTACTTC. Its translation is CASSSALDRGYEQYF.

The V and J genes are TRBV6-2 or TRBV6-3 and TRBJ1-5, with D perhaps matching TRBD1 (5 bases). The germline gives CDR1 MNHEY, CDR2 SVGEGT. The CDR3 is made up of 14 amino acids. Trimming pared 2 bases from V and 5 bases from J, leaving 10 bases between. In nucleotides, the CDR3 is TGTGCCAGCAGTTACAGCAGGGAACATCAGCCCCAGCATTTT. The encoded protein is CASSYSREHQPQHF.

J is TRBJ2-4 and V is TRBV5-1; TRBD1 matches at 9 bases. The length of the CDR3 is 14 residues. The J segment lost 4 bases and the V segment lost 3 bases, leaving 2 bases of the junction unmatched. CDR1 SGHRS and CDR2 YFSETQ come from the germline V gene. The CDR3 protein is CASSSGQGKNIQYF. The CDR3 nucleotides read TGCGCCAGCAGCTCTGGACAGGGGAAAAACATTCAGTACTTC.

This clonotype turned up a few times. The chain combines TRBV28 with TRBJ2-2; 10 bases align to TRBD2. The V gene's germline CDR1 is MDHEN and CDR2 SYDVKM. This CDR3 has 17 amino acids. V trimming: 4 bases; J trimming: 2 bases; junction bases outside the gene matches: 7. In nucleotides, the CDR3 is TGTGCCAGCAGTTGGGCTAGCGGGAGAAGAAACACCGGGGAGCTGTTTTTT. Translated: CASSWASGRRNTGELFF.

The chain couples TRBV20-1 to TRBJ2-7, with no clear D. Germline values: CDR1 DFQATT, CDR2 SNEGSKA (reference sequence). Trimming took 3 bases from V and 7 from J, leaving 16 bases between them. The CDR3 is made up of 13 amino acids. The CDR3, as DNA: TGCAGTGCTAGCGGCCAGGCCAAATCTGAGCAGTACTTC. Translated: CSASGQAKSEQYF.

A few counts support this clonotype. The chain combines TRBV20-1 with TRBJ2-5; the D gene is possibly TRBD2 (5 bases). This CDR3 contains 12 residues. The ends were cut back, 3 bases at V and 7 bases at J, with 12 bases in the middle. CDR1 and CDR2 (germline): DFQATT, SNEGSKA (reference sequence). This CDR3 reads CSASEAGGTQYF. The CDR3 DNA follows: TGCAGTGCTAGTGAGGCGGGTGGGACCCAGTACTTC.

V and J are TRBV6-5 and TRBJ2-7, with D maybe TRBD1 (5 bases). V was trimmed by 2 bases and J by 0 bases, leaving 14 bases between them. This CDR3 is built from 16 residues. Germline V gene data show CDR1 as MNHEY and CDR2 as SVGAGI. DNA of the CDR3: TGTGCCAGCAGTTACGGGCAGGGTGGGGACTCCTACGAGCAGTACTTC. Encoded protein: CASSYGQGGDSYEQYF.

This clonotype has ten or more counts. V usage is TRBV15 and J usage is TRBJ2-5; either TRBD1 or TRBD2 may supply D (6 bases each). The CDR3 has 16 amino acids. CDR1 is LNHNV, CDR2 YYDKDF, per germline (reference sequence). V lost 4 bases and J 1 base, leaving 16 bases between the germline ends. The DNA of the CDR3 is TGTGCCACCAGCATGGTCCGGGGGCGAGGCCAAGAGACCCAGTACTTC. Encoded protein: CATSMVRGRGQETQYF.

This clonotype has only a few counts. This chain uses TRBV27 with TRBJ1-2; D uncertain. The CDR3 extends over 14 amino acids. CDR1 is MNHEY, CDR2 SMNVEV, per germline (reference sequence). With 6 bases removed from V and 3 bases from J, the gap between germline ends came to 14 bases. In DNA form, the CDR3 reads TGTGCCAGCAGCCCAAGTGCGGGTCACTATGGCTACACCTTC. Protein product: CASSPSAGHYGYTF.

In its sample, this clonotype was seen many times. Here the CDR3 DNA reads TGTGCCAGCAGTTCTCAGGGTTTAACCCACAATGAGCAGTTCTTC. Protein: CASSSQGLTHNEQFF. J is TRBJ2-1 and V is TRBV2, with D maybe TRBD1 (5 bases). The CDR3 is 15 residues long. Germline-derived CDR1 and CDR2 are SNHLY and FYNNEI. V dropped 5 bases and J dropped 5 bases, with 16 bases sitting between them.

The chain joins TRBV7-6 to TRBJ2-5; weak D call: TRBD2 (5 bases). This CDR3 is built from 16 residues. V lost 0 bases, J lost 1 base, and 12 bases lay in between. Germline CDR1 and CDR2: SGHVS and FNYEAQ. CDR3: CASSLAFKTTQETQYF. In DNA form, the CDR3 reads TGTGCCAGCAGCTTAGCCTTCAAGACTACCCAAGAGACCCAGTACTTC.

This chain uses TRBV19 with TRBJ2-3, with TRBD2 matching over 13 bases. The J segment lost 4 bases and the V segment lost 4 bases, leaving 5 bases of the junction unmatched. Looked up from germline, CDR1 is LNHDA and CDR2 is SQIVND (reference sequence). This CDR3 comprises 16 residues. The CDR3 spells CASSTGLAGAPDTQYF. CDR3 DNA: TGTGCCAGTAGTACCGGACTAGCGGGAGCCCCAGATACGCAGTATTTT.

The sample holds many counts of this clonotype. The V and J genes are TRBV20-1 and TRBJ1-1; D uncertain. Per the germline V gene, CDR1 is DFQATT and CDR2 is SNEGSKA (reference sequence). Trimming pared 5 bases from V and 4 bases from J, leaving 14 bases between. This CDR3 has 13 residues. The CDR3 region has the DNA TGCAGTGCTGAGGGAGAAGTGGCCACTGAAGCTTTCTTT. Translating it yields CSAEGEVATEAFF.

The sample holds many counts of this clonotype. V is TRBV7-2 and J is TRBJ2-7; D possibly corresponds to TRBD2 (5 bases). This CDR3 comprises 14 residues. V lost 5 bases to trimming and J lost 4 bases, with 15 bases between them. Germline values: CDR1 SGHTA, CDR2 FQGNSA. CDR3 sequence (DNA): TGTGCCAGCAGCCCAGAACACGTAGCGTACGAGCAGTACTTC. This translates into CASSPEHVAYEQYF.

The genes are TRBV24-1 and TRBJ2-1; D is unclear. Trimming removed 6 bases from V and 6 bases from J, with 8 bases in between. The CDR3 has 12 amino acids. Germline CDR1 and CDR2: KGHDR and SFDVKD. The CDR3 DNA sequence: TGTGCCACCAGTCAGACTGGCAATGAGCAGTTCTTC. It yields the protein CATSQTGNEQFF.

This clonotype was detected a few times. The chain carries TRBV18 and TRBJ2-1; no firm D call. CDR1 and CDR2 (germline): KGHSH, LQKENI. Trimming left V 6 bases short and J 0 bases short, with 9 bases between. The CDR3 spans 14 residues. The CDR3 DNA follows: TGTGCCAGCTCGCCAAGCCTCTCCTACAATGAGCAGTTCTTC. This sequence encodes CASSPSLSYNEQFF. The full variable domain, in which reference TRBV18 and TRBJ2-1 provide the parts outside the CDR3, is NAGVMQNPRHLVRRRGQEARLRCSPMKGHSHVYWYRQLPEEGLKFMVYLQKENIIDESGMPKERFSAEFPKEGPSILRIQQVVRGDSAAYFCASSPSLSYNEQFFGPGTRLTVL.

This clonotype was seen at least ten times. The chain employs TRBV12-3 or TRBV12-4 and TRBJ2-3; TRBD2 might be the D (6 bases). This CDR3 spans 14 amino acids. V was trimmed by 5 bases and J by 7 bases, leaving 16 bases between them. DNA of the CDR3: TGTGCCAGCAGTCCTGTACGGGGGAGAAATACGCAGTATTTT. The encoded protein is CASSPVRGRNTQYF.

This clonotype was seen a handful of times. The gene calls are TRBV29-1 and TRBJ2-1; 7 bases are a match to TRBD2. Germline CDR1 is SQVTM and CDR2 is ANQGSEA. This CDR3 is 13 amino acids long. V was clipped by 7 bases and J by 4 bases; unmatched bases: 7. Written as DNA, the CDR3 is TGCAGCGCGGCGGGAGTACTATACAATGAGCAGTTCTTC. Its protein is CSAAGVLYNEQFF.

J is TRBJ2-1 and V is TRBV5-1; the D gene is possibly TRBD2 (5 bases). The germline V and J ends were trimmed by 0 bases and 0 bases, with 10 bases remaining between them. The CDR3 contains 16 residues. Germline CDR1 and CDR2: SGHRS and YFSETQ. The CDR3 nucleotides are TGCGCCAGCAGCTTGGATAGCGAAAGCTCCTACAATGAGCAGTTCTTC. Protein: CASSLDSESSYNEQFF.